These 23 T cell receptor beta chains were sequenced from one sample in a study of T cell clonotyping in hematopoietic cell transplantation. Only in-frame clones appear in the TCRdb table, and some are missing; sequencing was by immunoSEQ multiplex PCR. The sample yields about 6,800 clones, about 98% seen once. The sample here was PBMCs, taken 30 days after allogeneic stem cell transplant. The receptors were gathered from a male patient between 60 and 69 years old who had an allogeneic stem cell transplant from a related donor, so the T cells may come from the graft donor. Some clones in this sample may be carry-over from other donors' samples.

The CDR3 region is CASSLNTGELFF. The CDR3 DNA reads TGTGCCAGCAGCCTAAACACCGGGGAGCTGTTTTTT. This sequence joins TRBV5-6 and TRBJ2-2, with D unresolved. Germline CDR1 is SGHDT and CDR2 is YYEEEE. V was trimmed by 4 bases and J by 2 bases, leaving 3 bases between them. The CDR3 is made up of 12 amino acids. The variable domain in full, with the rest retrieved from reference TRBV5-6 and TRBJ2-2, is DAGVTQSPTHLIKTRGQQVTLRCSPKSGHDTVSWYQQALGQGPQFIFQYYEEEERQRGNFPDRFSGHQFPNYSSELNVNALLLGDSALYLCASSLNTGELFFGEGSRLTVL.

V gene TRBV7-2 combines with J gene TRBJ2-7; TRBD1 matches at 9 bases. J was trimmed by 2 bases and V by 2 bases; bases with no gene match: 1. This CDR3 spans 14 amino acids. Germline assignment: CDR1 SGHTA and CDR2 FQGNSA. CDR3 sequence (DNA): TGTGCCAGCAGCTTACGACAGGGGGCCTACGAGCAGTACTTC. Translation gives CASSLRQGAYEQYF.

This chain joins TRBV15 and TRBJ1-6, with 9 bases aligning to TRBD1. The CDR3 runs to 16 residues. Per the germline V gene, CDR1 is LNHNV and CDR2 is YYDKDF (reference sequence). Germline trimming cut 3 bases from V and 4 bases from J; bases unmatched to any gene: 4. For the CDR3, the DNA is TGTGCCACCAGCAGTACAGGGGGCGGTTATAATTCACCCCTCCACTTT. It is translated as CATSSTGGGYNSPLHF.

This clone was seen once. The V gene is TRBV19, the J gene TRBJ1-1; the D is unclear. CDR3 size: 11 residues. Germline V lookup: CDR1 LNHDA, CDR2 SQIVND (reference sequence). V lost 6 bases and J lost 1, with 3 bases in between. CDR3 nucleotide sequence: TGTGCCAGTAGGCGGAACACTGAAGCTTTCTTT. Amino acids: CASRRNTEAFF.

The chain is built from TRBV11-2 and TRBJ2-1, with TRBD1 matching over 11 bases. J was trimmed by 2 bases and V by 7 bases; bases with no gene match: 10. CDR1 is SGHAT, CDR2 FQNNGV, per germline. CDR3 size: 17 residues. CDR3 protein: CASTPRPGQGAYNEQFF. The CDR3 DNA sequence: TGTGCCAGCACCCCCAGACCGGGACAGGGGGCCTACAATGAGCAGTTCTTC.

The chain has TRBV28 and TRBJ1-4, with no clear D. With 6 bases removed from V and 8 bases from J, the gap between germline ends came to 16 bases. The CDR3 has 14 residues. CDR1 is MDHEN and CDR2 is SYDVKM in the germline V gene. CDR3 in amino acids: CASRLRVAGEKLFF. The DNA for the CDR3 is TGTGCCAGCAGGTTGAGGGTCGCCGGGGAAAAACTGTTTTTT.

Here the CDR3 DNA reads TGTGCCAGCAGCTTGAATAGGGGTGAAAAACTGTTTTTT. Translating gives CASSLNRGEKLFF. This sequence joins TRBV7-2 and TRBJ1-4, with a possible D match to TRBD1 (5 bases). CDR3 length: 13 residues. Germline loops: CDR1 SGHTA, CDR2 FQGNSA. Trimming pared 3 bases from V and 7 bases from J, leaving 9 bases between.

DNA for the CDR3: TGTGCCAGCAGAGGACCTAGCGGGGGTAGCGGGGGTACAGATACGCAGTATTTT. Protein product: CASRGPSGGSGGTDTQYF. This chain uses TRBV11-3 with TRBJ2-3; 10 bases line up with TRBD2. CDR3 length equals 18 residues. CDR1 SGHNT and CDR2 YENEEA come from the germline V gene. V lost 6 bases, J lost 3 bases, and 15 bases stayed unmatched.

The chain employs TRBV7-2 and TRBJ1-4, with 7 bases matching TRBD1. CDR1 is SGHTA and CDR2 is FQGNSA in the germline V gene. With V trimmed by 5 bases and J by 8 bases, 11 bases remained unmatched. The CDR3 contains 15 residues. The CDR3 DNA follows: TGTGCCAGCAGCCCCGAGACAGGGAGGGGCGAAAAACTGTTTTTT. It encodes CASSPETGRGEKLFF.

The V gene is TRBV7-2, the J gene TRBJ2-5; 8 bases fit TRBD2. The CDR3 spans 16 residues. The germline gives CDR1 SGHTA, CDR2 FQGNSA. J was trimmed by 4 bases and V by 1 base; bases with no gene match: 8. The CDR3 protein is CASSLGGGNSGETQYF. The DNA of the CDR3 is TGTGCCAGCAGCTTAGGCGGGGGGAACTCTGGAGAGACCCAGTACTTC.

Written as DNA, the CDR3 is TGTGCCAGCAGTGGCTTCGGACTAGCGCAAGGTTACGAGCAGTACTTC. Translation: CASSGFGLAQGYEQYF. J is TRBJ2-7 and V is TRBV25-1, with 9 bases lining up with TRBD2. Germline loops: CDR1 MGHDK, CDR2 SYGVNS. Unmatched junction bases numbered 11, after V lost 4 bases and J lost 4 bases. The CDR3 has 16 residues.

This sequence joins TRBV21-1 and TRBJ1-6. TRBV21-1 is shown as a pseudogene. The CDR3 extends over 17 amino acids. The CDR3, as DNA: TGTGCCAGCAGCAAAGTCCGGGGCCGCTCCTATAATTCACCCCTCCACTTT. The encoded protein is CASSKVRGRSYNSPLHF.

This rearrangement joins TRBV5-4 to TRBJ2-7, with D perhaps matching TRBD2 (5 bases). Trimming removed 4 bases from V and 1 base from J, with 9 bases in between. Germline CDR1 reads SGHNT; CDR2 reads YYREEE (reference sequence). This CDR3 contains 13 residues. The CDR3 DNA reads TGTGCCAGCAGCCAAGGACTGTCCTACGAGCAGTACTTC. Translating it yields CASSQGLSYEQYF.

This sequence joins TRBV30 and TRBJ2-1; tentatively, D is TRBD2 (7 bases). The CDR3 has 15 amino acids. V lost 0 bases, J lost 4 bases, and 13 bases lay in between. CDR1 and CDR2 (germline): GTSNPN, SVGIG (reference sequence). The CDR3 protein is CAWSVRAGHYNEQFF. DNA of the CDR3: TGTGCCTGGAGTGTACGAGCGGGACATTACAATGAGCAGTTCTTC.

V and J are TRBV20-1 and TRBJ1-1; no reliable D call. The CDR3 is 10 residues long. The germline CDR1 and CDR2 sequences are DFQATT and SNEGSKA (reference sequence). The CDR3 region is CTPGDAEAFF. In nucleotides, the CDR3 is TGCACCCCGGGCGACGCTGAAGCTTTCTTT.

This clone was seen just once. V is TRBV19 and J is TRBJ1-5; D remains unclear. V was trimmed by 5 bases and J by 0 bases, leaving 8 bases between them. CDR3 size: 14 residues. Germline V gene sequence: CDR1 LNHDA, CDR2 SQIVND (reference sequence). CDR3 protein: CASSSFNSNQPQHF. The DNA of the CDR3 is TGTGCCAGTAGTTCATTTAATAGCAATCAGCCCCAGCATTTT.

The V and J genes are TRBV7-2 and TRBJ2-2; no reliable D call. The length of the CDR3 is 12 residues. CDR1 is SGHTA, CDR2 FQGNSA, per germline. V lost 3 bases and J 5 bases, leaving 4 bases between the germline ends. CDR3 DNA sequence: TGTGCCAGCAGCTTCATAACCGGGGAGCTGTTTTTT. Its protein is CASSFITGELFF.

The chain combines TRBV11-2 with TRBJ2-7, with D possibly being TRBD1 (6 bases). V lost 5 bases and J lost 1, with 12 bases in between. This CDR3 is built from 14 residues. Germline CDR1 SGHAT, CDR2 FQNNGV. The CDR3 DNA reads as TGTGCCAGCAGCCTCGACAGGCTTTCCTACGAGCAGTACTTC. Protein sequence: CASSLDRLSYEQYF.

This chain uses TRBV10-3 with TRBJ2-7; D is possibly TRBD1 (7 bases). The ends were cut back, 4 bases at V and 0 bases at J, with 10 bases in the middle. Per germline, CDR1 ENHRY and CDR2 SYGVKD. The CDR3 loop spans 14 amino acids. The CDR3 loop is CAISGGTVSYEQYF. In DNA form, the CDR3 reads TGTGCCATCAGTGGCGGGACAGTCTCCTACGAGCAGTACTTC.

This sequence joins TRBV19 and TRBJ1-6; 9 nucleotides line up with TRBD1. The J segment lost 6 bases and the V segment lost 4 bases, leaving 10 bases of the junction unmatched. Germline V CDR1 and CDR2: LNHDA, SQIVND (reference sequence). CDR3 length: 17 amino acids. CDR3 amino acids: CASSTPRTGAGNSPLHF. The CDR3 coding sequence is TGTGCCAGTAGTACGCCTCGGACAGGGGCAGGTAATTCACCCCTCCACTTT.

This clone was seen a single time. CDR3 sequence reads: CASSKDPDGDYGYTF. CDR3 sequence (DNA): TGTGCCAGCAGTAAAGACCCCGACGGCGACTATGGCTACACCTTC. The chain carries TRBV6-4 and TRBJ1-2, with unresolved D. V gave up 5 bases and J gave up 3 bases, with 16 bases separating them. CDR3 length equals 15 residues. Germline V gene sequence: CDR1 MRHNA, CDR2 SNTAGT.

The rearrangement links TRBV30 to TRBJ1-2, with D hard to call. Germline V lookup: CDR1 GTSNPN, CDR2 SVGIG (reference sequence). There are 13 residues in the CDR3. The V end was cut by 0 bases, the J end by 2 bases, with 7 bases between. The CDR3 DNA follows: TGTGCCTGGAGTGTGTTAGGGAACTATGGCTACACCTTC. Translation gives CAWSVLGNYGYTF.

The rearrangement joins TRBV19 to TRBJ1-6; D uncertain. The germline gives CDR1 LNHDA, CDR2 SQIVND (reference sequence). This CDR3 is 17 amino acids long. Deletions cut 5 bases from V and 1 base from J, with 15 bases between. The CDR3 protein is CASSSGVLRSYNSPLHF. CDR3 nucleotides: TGTGCCAGTAGTTCGGGAGTCCTGAGATCCTATAATTCACCCCTCCACTTT.